Listed here are 27 T cell receptor beta chains from one sample, sequenced in a study of blood T cell repertoires in COVID-19. Produced via immunoSEQ multiplex PCR; TCRdb's table is partial and in-frame only. The sample consists of roughly 150,000 clones, around 90% of them appearing once. Sequencing input: peripheral blood. These receptor sequences come from a man between 18 and 29 years old with COVID-19, enrolled during active disease.

This chain connects TRBV16 to TRBJ2-2, with 7 bases matching TRBD1. Trimming at V came to 4 bases and at J to 1 base, leaving 3 bases not matched to a gene. The CDR3 length is 15 residues. Germline V gene data show CDR1 as KGHSY and CDR2 as FQNENV. The CDR3 DNA reads TGTGCCAGCAGCCCTGGGGACAGGAACACCGGGGAGCTGTTTTTT. Protein: CASSPGDRNTGELFF.

The CDR3 sequence is CASSYLAGGFYEQYF. DNA for the CDR3: TGTGCCAGCAGTTACTTGGCAGGGGGCTTTTACGAGCAGTACTTC. J is TRBJ2-7 and V is TRBV6-2 or TRBV6-3; TRBD1 matches at 8 bases. The germline CDR1 and CDR2 sequences are MNHEY and SVGEGT. The CDR3 is made up of 15 amino acids. V dropped 1 base and J dropped 4; count of bases not matched to a gene: 6.

The chain is built from TRBV9 and TRBJ1-1, with 8 bases fitting TRBD1. V lost 3 bases and J lost 4; bases outside the gene matches: 8. Germline values: CDR1 SGDLS, CDR2 YYNGEE. The CDR3 covers 15 residues. The CDR3 bases are TGTGCCAGCAGCGCCACAGGGGGAGGTGGCACTGAAGCTTTCTTT. This codes for CASSATGGGGTEAFF.

This chain uses TRBV11-2 with TRBJ2-7, with D perhaps TRBD1 (7 bases). Germline CDR1 and CDR2: SGHAT and FQNNGV. The CDR3 is 14 amino acids. V was shortened by 4 bases and J by 2 bases, with 12 bases between the two germline ends. This CDR3 reads CASSSQGGTYEQYF. The CDR3 DNA is TGTGCCAGCAGCTCCCAGGGGGGCACCTACGAGCAGTACTTC.

The rearrangement uses TRBV28 and TRBJ2-7, with 10 bases identical to TRBD2. Trimming took 1 base from V and 6 from J; bases not matched to a gene: 6. The CDR3 is 15 residues long. CDR1 and CDR2 (germline): MDHEN, SYDVKM. The CDR3 DNA sequence: TGTGCCAGCAGTTTATTGTCTAGCGGGAGTCGCGAGCAGTACTTC. Translated, it gives CASSLLSSGSREQYF.

The V gene is TRBV27, the J gene TRBJ1-4; TRBD1 might be the D (5 bases). Germline CDR1 MNHEY, CDR2 SMNVEV (reference sequence). The CDR3 consists of 15 residues. Trimming stripped 4 bases from V and 6 bases from J, with 15 bases between. As DNA, the CDR3 is TGTGCCAGCAGTTACACCGGGACGGGGGATGAAAAACTGTTTTTT. Protein sequence: CASSYTGTGDEKLFF.

V usage is TRBV5-1 and J usage is TRBJ2-5, with 12 bases lining up with TRBD2. Germline CDR1 reads SGHRS; CDR2 reads YFSETQ. With V trimmed by 3 bases and J by 2 bases, 8 bases remained unmatched. The CDR3 consists of 17 residues. CDR3 bases: TGCGCCAGCAGCTGGGGGACTAGCGGGTTTAAGCAAGAGACCCAGTACTTC. Amino acid sequence: CASSWGTSGFKQETQYF.

V and J are TRBV4-3 and TRBJ2-5, with 9 bases that match TRBD1. The CDR3 spans 16 residues. The germline V gene has CDR1 LGHNA and CDR2 YSLEER. The ends lost 3 bases at V and 5 bases at J; junction bases unmatched: 10. CDR3 DNA: TGCGCCAGCAGCCAGGTACAGGGGGCAAGTGGGGAGACCCAGTACTTC. This translates into CASSQVQGASGETQYF.

The chain links TRBV9 to TRBJ2-1; 8 nucleotides align to TRBD2. This CDR3 is built from 17 residues. CDR1 is SGDLS and CDR2 is YYNGEE in the germline V gene. Trimming took 0 bases from V and 5 from J; bases not matched to a gene: 10. The CDR3 loop is CASSVEPGGLVNNEQFF. The CDR3 DNA follows: TGTGCCAGCAGCGTAGAGCCGGGGGGACTAGTTAACAATGAGCAGTTCTTC.

This chain links TRBV14 with TRBJ1-2; no clear D gene. The V end was cut by 3 bases, the J end by 4 bases, with 9 bases between. CDR1 is SGHDN and CDR2 is FVKESK in the germline V gene. This CDR3 region has 13 residues. CDR3 DNA sequence: TGTGCCAGCAGCCACGGGAGCGGCTATGGCTACACCTTC. Translating gives CASSHGSGYGYTF.

V usage is TRBV28 and J usage is TRBJ2-1; 15 nucleotides match TRBD2. CDR1 MDHEN and CDR2 SYDVKM come from the germline V gene. J was trimmed by 1 base and V by 5 bases; bases with no gene match: 12. The CDR3 length is 20 residues. The CDR3 DNA reads as TGTGCCAGCAGTCAGCCGGGACTAGCGGGAGGCTCAAAATCCTACAATGAGCAGTTCTTC. The encoded protein is CASSQPGLAGGSKSYNEQFF.

This chain uses TRBV19 with TRBJ2-2; D may be TRBD1 (6 bases). Per the germline V gene, CDR1 is LNHDA and CDR2 is SQIVND (reference sequence). This CDR3 region has 16 residues. The V end lost 4 bases, the J end lost 2 bases, and 14 bases lay between the germline ends. The DNA of the CDR3 is TGTGCCAGTAGTACTCAGGGGTTTTCAAACACCGGGGAGCTGTTTTTT. Protein product: CASSTQGFSNTGELFF.

The rearrangement uses TRBV19 and TRBJ2-1, with TRBD1 identical over 7 bases. The V and J ends lost 3 bases and 0 bases, in that order; junction bases with no gene match: 11. Looked up from germline, CDR1 is LNHDA and CDR2 is SQIVND (reference sequence). The length of the CDR3 is 18 residues. The DNA of the CDR3 is TGTGCCAGTAGTATTTTAAGGACAGGCCTGAGCTCCTACAATGAGCAGTTCTTC. Translating gives CASSILRTGLSSYNEQFF.

The J gene is TRBJ1-6, the V gene TRBV25-1; D perhaps matches TRBD1 (6 bases). This CDR3 is built from 15 residues. Trimming shortened V by 6 bases and J by 0 bases, and 9 bases separated the two germline ends. Germline V gene sequence: CDR1 MGHDK, CDR2 SYGVNS. CDR3 sequence: CASRDSGSYNSPLHF. The DNA for the CDR3 is TGTGCCAGCAGGGACAGTGGCTCCTATAATTCACCCCTCCACTTT.

The rearrangement links TRBV27 to TRBJ2-4; D unresolved. V lost 0 bases, J lost 0 bases, and 3 bases lay in between. The CDR3 sequence is 14 residues long. From germline, CDR1 is MNHEY and CDR2 SMNVEV (reference sequence). The CDR3 protein is CASSLSLAKNIQYF. CDR3 DNA: TGTGCCAGCAGTTTATCCCTAGCCAAAAACATTCAGTACTTC.

The V and J genes are TRBV6-2 or TRBV6-3 and TRBJ2-1; TRBD2 matches 14 bases. This CDR3 is built from 18 residues. The germline CDR1 and CDR2 sequences are MNHEY and SVGEGT. V shed 5 bases, J shed 6 bases, and the junction held 12 bases outside the gene matches. The DNA of the CDR3 is TGTGCCAGCAGTAACCCGGGACTAGCGGGAGTAGTCGGCAATGAGCAGTTCTTC. Translation: CASSNPGLAGVVGNEQFF.

The rearrangement uses TRBV27 and TRBJ2-1, with a possible D match to TRBD1 (5 bases). Between the trimmed V and J ends, which lost 5 bases and 5 bases, there was a span of 10 bases. This CDR3 is built from 13 residues. CDR1 and CDR2 (germline): MNHEY, SMNVEV (reference sequence). CDR3 DNA: TGTGCCAGCAGTCGGTCCAGGGACAATGAGCAGTTCTTC. As protein: CASSRSRDNEQFF.

The chain has TRBV29-1 and TRBJ2-7, with D unresolved. Trimming pared 6 bases from V and 2 bases from J, leaving 8 bases between. This CDR3 is built from 11 residues. Germline lookup yields CDR1 SQVTM and CDR2 ANQGSEA. The CDR3, as DNA: TGCAGCGTAGACACAGCCTACGAGCAGTACTTC. Amino acid sequence: CSVDTAYEQYF.

Of note for this clone: Sequence at one end of the junction differs from germline and may be a read error. The J gene is TRBJ1-6, the V gene TRBV19; the D gene is possibly TRBD1 (6 bases). Germline V gives CDR1 LNHDA, CDR2 SQIVND (reference sequence). CDR3 length: 14 amino acids. This chain's CDR3 is CASSTGHDNSPLHF. CDR3 bases: TGTGCCAGTAGTACGGGACACGATAATTCTCCCCTCCACTTT.

V and J are TRBV7-2 and TRBJ1-2, with TRBD1 matching 10 bases. CDR3 length: 14 residues. CDR1 is SGHTA, CDR2 FQGNSA, per germline. V shed 4 bases, J shed 9 bases, and the junction held 8 bases outside the gene matches. CDR3 nucleotide sequence: TGTGCCAGCAGCTCCGACAGGGGGCTGGTACGCTACACCTTC. The encoded protein is CASSSDRGLVRYTF.

This clone has only one observation. The chain couples TRBV9 to TRBJ1-1, with a possible D match to TRBD1 (6 bases). V was cut by 3 bases and J by 3 bases, with 18 bases left in between. This CDR3 region has 16 residues. Germline V gives CDR1 SGDLS, CDR2 YYNGEE. CDR3 loop: CASSGNPGHPDTEAFF. The CDR3 bases are TGTGCCAGCAGCGGGAATCCGGGACACCCAGACACTGAAGCTTTCTTT.

The genes are TRBV7-8 and TRBJ2-1, with 11 nucleotides matching TRBD2. There are 16 residues in the CDR3. The junction had 3 bases not matched to a gene; V was cut back by 2 bases and J by 3 bases. From germline, CDR1 is SGHVS and CDR2 FQNEAQ. The CDR3 bases are TGTGCCAGCAGCTTAAGACTAGCGGGAATCTACAATGAGCAGTTCTTC. Its protein product is CASSLRLAGIYNEQFF.

The rearrangement links TRBV27 to TRBJ1-5, with a tentative D call TRBD1 (5 bases). The CDR3 spans 14 residues. The V end was cut by 5 bases, the J end by 5 bases, with 13 bases between. CDR1 is MNHEY and CDR2 is SMNVEV in the germline V gene (reference sequence). CDR3 DNA: TGTGCCAGCAGTAAAAAGGGGTCCCATCAGCCCCAGCATTTT. It encodes CASSKKGSHQPQHF.

This chain joins TRBV7-8 and TRBJ1-1, with D maybe TRBD1 (5 bases). In germline, CDR1 is SGHVS, CDR2 FQNEAQ. Trimming stripped 5 bases from V and 1 base from J, with 17 bases between. CDR3 length: 16 amino acids. The CDR3 nucleotides read TGTGCCAGCAGCGCCAGGCGGTCGGGGGGGAACACTGAAGCTTTCTTT. Protein product: CASSARRSGGNTEAFF.

The chain combines TRBV29-1 with TRBJ2-3, with no clear D. The germline V gene has CDR1 SQVTM and CDR2 ANQGSEA. V shed 2 bases and J shed 0 bases, with 12 bases lying between them. The CDR3 is made up of 15 amino acids. CDR3 sequence (DNA): TGCAGCGTTGAACTTCGAGGAGCTAGCACAGATACGCAGTATTTT. The encoded protein is CSVELRGASTDTQYF.

This chain joins TRBV7-8 and TRBJ2-1; 13 bases match TRBD2. The ends lost 9 bases at V and 0 bases at J; junction bases unmatched: 11. CDR3 size: 18 residues. The germline V gene encodes CDR1 SGHVS and CDR2 FQNEAQ. CDR3 nucleotides: TGTGCCAGTCCCCCGGGACTAGCGGGACCATTCTCCTACAATGAGCAGTTCTTC. This sequence encodes CASPPGLAGPFSYNEQFF.

This clone was seen more than once but under ten times. V gene TRBV11-3 combines with J gene TRBJ1-1; D is uncertain. Germline CDR1 is SGHNT and CDR2 is YENEEA. The CDR3 contains 13 residues. Between the trimmed V and J ends, which lost 5 bases and 5 bases, there was a span of 12 bases. The CDR3 here is CASSTNPRTEAFF. The CDR3 region has the DNA TGTGCCAGCAGCACTAACCCCCGGACTGAAGCTTTCTTT.